What follows are 30 T cell receptor beta chains derived from one specimen sequenced in a study of cytomegalovirus exposure and HLA in healthy donors. Use of 60 Vbeta and 13 Jbeta primers characterized the PCR. Here immunoSEQ multiplex PCR was the method, and the copy in TCRdb shows in-frame clones only, minus some. The sample features 100,000 to 150,000 clones, with more than 0.9% in its top ten. Sequences were obtained from PBMCs. These TCRs come from a young man in good health and CMV-seronegative.

V and J are TRBV4-2 and TRBJ1-4; D is possibly TRBD1 (5 bases). CDR1 and CDR2 from the germline V gene are LGHNA and YNFKEQ. Trimming cost V 4 bases and J 5 bases, with 23 bases left between them. The CDR3 totals 18 residues. CDR3 DNA: TGTGCCAGCAGCCTGAGACCAACTCAGACACAGGAAAATGAAAAACTGTTTTTT. Translating it yields CASSLRPTQTQENEKLFF.

In nucleotides, the CDR3 is TGTGCCAGCAGCTTGGTCGACAGGGCCCAAGATACGCAGTATTTT. It is translated as CASSLVDRAQDTQYF. The chain uses TRBV7-2 and TRBJ2-3, with 7 bases that match TRBD1. The V gene end was trimmed by 3 bases and the J gene end by 5 bases; junction bases not matched to a gene: 8. CDR1 SGHTA and CDR2 FQGNSA come from the germline V gene. CDR3 length: 15 amino acids.

This sequence joins TRBV27 and TRBJ1-5; TRBD1 is a possible D gene (6 bases). Trimming cost V 3 bases and J 4 bases, with 16 bases left between them. The germline V gene encodes CDR1 MNHEY and CDR2 SMNVEV (reference sequence). CDR3 length equals 16 residues. CDR3 DNA: TGTGCCAGCAGTTTTTCGGCAGGGGAGCTTAATCAGCCCCAGCATTTT. Its translation: CASSFSAGELNQPQHF.

The rearrangement links TRBV6-5 to TRBJ2-3; D not certain. The germline V and J ends were trimmed by 7 bases and 2 bases, with 10 bases remaining between them. In germline, CDR1 is MNHEY, CDR2 SVGAGI. The CDR3 totals 13 residues. The chain's CDR3 is CASKTPTTDTQYF. As DNA, the CDR3 is TGTGCCAGCAAAACCCCTACCACAGATACGCAGTATTTT.

The CDR3 here is CASSQDGDSAPTDTQYF. CDR3 bases: TGCGCCAGCAGCCAAGATGGGGACAGCGCACCCACAGATACGCAGTATTTT. The chain joins TRBV4-1 to TRBJ2-3, with TRBD1 matching over 7 bases. The V gene's germline CDR1 is MGHRA and CDR2 YSYEKL. CDR3 length equals 17 residues. Trimming removed 0 bases from V and 2 bases from J; junction bases left unmatched: 8.

The genes are TRBV30 and TRBJ1-6; 10 positions match TRBD1. The J segment lost 9 bases and the V segment lost 3 bases, leaving 5 bases of the junction unmatched. Looked up from germline, CDR1 is GTSNPN and CDR2 is SVGIG (reference sequence). This CDR3 has 14 amino acids. This chain's CDR3 is CAWSLGTGVSPLHF. Here the CDR3 DNA reads TGTGCCTGGAGCCTTGGGACAGGGGTTTCACCCCTCCACTTT.

The chain links TRBV5-1 to TRBJ2-1, with D possibly TRBD1 on 5 matching bases. The ends were cut back, 4 bases at V and 10 bases at J, with 21 bases in the middle. CDR1 is SGHRS, CDR2 YFSETQ, per germline. This CDR3 is built from 15 residues. The CDR3 reads CASSPQTEQAREQFF. The CDR3 DNA sequence: TGCGCCAGCAGCCCGCAGACTGAACAGGCCAGGGAGCAGTTCTTC.

The gene calls are TRBV6-5 and TRBJ1-4, with D maybe TRBD1 (6 bases). Germline-derived CDR1 and CDR2 are MNHEY and SVGAGI. CDR3 size: 16 residues. The V and J ends lost 2 bases and 7 bases respectively, with 17 bases between them. The CDR3 nucleotides are TGTGCCAGCAGTTACGTAGGGGGTGCGATGGGTGAAAAACTGTTTTTT. This gives the protein CASSYVGGAMGEKLFF.

This clone shows up as medium-sized (0.01 to 0.1%) by frequency. The chain employs TRBV10-3 and TRBJ2-1, with 8 bases that match TRBD2. From germline, CDR1 is ENHRY and CDR2 SYGVKD. Trimming took 7 bases from V and 5 from J; bases not matched to a gene: 7. The CDR3 spans 14 residues. The CDR3 region is CAINRAGAHNEQFF. The CDR3 DNA sequence: TGTGCCATCAACAGAGCGGGGGCGCACAATGAGCAGTTCTTC.

The CDR3 region has the DNA TGTGCCAGCAGTGACCGGGAGTCTCCCTACAATGAGCAGTTCTTC. Translated, it gives CASSDRESPYNEQFF. The chain is built from TRBV25-1 and TRBJ2-1, with D possibly being TRBD2 (6 bases). Trimming removed 3 bases from V and 2 bases from J, with 11 bases in between. The CDR3 extends over 15 amino acids. Germline V CDR1 and CDR2: MGHDK, SYGVNS.

V and J are TRBV19 and TRBJ1-5, with D tentatively TRBD1 (5 bases). The CDR3 has 17 amino acids. The germline CDR1 and CDR2 sequences are LNHDA and SQIVND (reference sequence). Trimming stripped 3 bases from V and 3 bases from J, with 18 bases between. The CDR3 protein is CASSMSVYEGLNQPQHF. Here the CDR3 DNA reads TGTGCCAGTAGTATGTCCGTCTACGAGGGACTCAATCAGCCCCAGCATTTT.

The rearrangement joins TRBV28 to TRBJ1-2, with TRBD1 matching 8 bases. Germline V gene data show CDR1 as MDHEN and CDR2 as SYDVKM. Germline trimming cut 5 bases from V and 2 bases from J; bases unmatched to any gene: 4. This CDR3 has 14 residues. CDR3 residues: CASSPGGRNYGYTF. In DNA, the CDR3 is TGTGCCAGCAGTCCAGGGGGCCGCAACTATGGCTACACCTTC.

The rearrangement joins TRBV2 to TRBJ2-7; 11 positions match TRBD2. This CDR3 is 14 amino acids long. Germline CDR1 SNHLY, CDR2 FYNNEI. The J segment lost 3 bases and the V segment lost 8 bases, leaving 6 bases of the junction unmatched. The chain's CDR3 is CASVKGTSGYEQYF. The CDR3 DNA sequence: TGTGCCAGCGTGAAGGGGACTAGCGGCTACGAGCAGTACTTC. Full variable domain (missing parts from reference TRBV2 and TRBJ2-7): EPEVTQTPSHQVTQMGQEVILRCVPISNHLYFYWYRQILGQKVEFLVSFYNNEISEKSEIFDDQFSVERPDGSNFTLKIRSTKLEDSAMYFCASVKGTSGYEQYFGPGTRLTVT.

The J gene is TRBJ1-1, the V gene TRBV14, with 8 positions matching TRBD1. This CDR3 has 15 amino acids. Trimming removed 5 bases from V and 4 bases from J; junction bases left unmatched: 9. Germline loops: CDR1 SGHDN, CDR2 FVKESK. As DNA, the CDR3 is TGTGCCAGCAGCTCACGGACAGGGTGGGGCACTGAAGCTTTCTTT. Translating it yields CASSSRTGWGTEAFF.

The chain couples TRBV18 to TRBJ1-5; no clear D. V lost 1 base, J lost 4 bases, and 14 bases lay in between. The germline V gene has CDR1 KGHSH and CDR2 LQKENI. The CDR3 sequence is 16 residues long. CDR3 region: CASSPLEGRVNQPQHF. The CDR3 bases are TGTGCCAGCTCACCACTTGAAGGGAGGGTGAATCAGCCCCAGCATTTT.

A note on this clone: The same CDR3 arises from other DNA sequences in this sample as well. This chain joins TRBV19 and TRBJ2-1; no definite D call. Trimming removed 3 bases at V and 0 bases at J, with 6 bases between. Germline-derived CDR1 and CDR2 are LNHDA and SQIVND (reference sequence). The CDR3 is 14 residues long. CDR3 in amino acids: CASSIDSSYNEQFF. DNA for the CDR3: TGTGCCAGTAGTATTGACTCCTCCTACAATGAGCAGTTCTTC.

The chain links TRBV18 to TRBJ2-7, with TRBD1 matching 7 bases. The CDR3 sequence is 13 residues long. Trimming removed 5 bases from V and 7 bases from J; junction bases left unmatched: 8. Germline V gene sequence: CDR1 KGHSH, CDR2 LQKENI. The CDR3 protein is CASSDQRDSEQYF. CDR3 DNA: TGTGCCAGCTCAGACCAACGGGACAGTGAGCAGTACTTC. The entire variable domain, with the rest obtained from reference TRBV18 and TRBJ2-7, is as follows: NAGVMQNPRHLVRRRGQEARLRCSPMKGHSHVYWYRQLPEEGLKFMVYLQKENIIDESGMPKERFSAEFPKEGPSILRIQQVVRGDSAAYFCASSDQRDSEQYFGPGTRLTVT.

The chain joins TRBV18 to TRBJ2-7, with D perhaps TRBD2 (5 bases). The length of the CDR3 is 15 residues. Germline V lookup: CDR1 KGHSH, CDR2 LQKENI. V was pared by 3 bases and J by 2 bases, with 14 bases between. CDR3 coding DNA: TGTGCCAGCTCACCGGAGGTGAAATCAACCTACGAGCAGTACTTC. Amino acid sequence: CASSPEVKSTYEQYF. The full variable domain, completed using reference TRBV18 and TRBJ2-7, is NAGVMQNPRHLVRRRGQEARLRCSPMKGHSHVYWYRQLPEEGLKFMVYLQKENIIDESGMPKERFSAEFPKEGPSILRIQQVVRGDSAAYFCASSPEVKSTYEQYFGPGTRLTVT.

The genes are TRBV27 and TRBJ1-1; 7 bases align to TRBD1. The trim removed 6 bases at V and 0 bases at J, leaving 4 bases unmatched. Per the germline V gene, CDR1 is MNHEY and CDR2 is SMNVEV (reference sequence). The CDR3 length is 14 residues. Here the CDR3 DNA reads TGTGCCAGCAGACGGGGACAGCTGAACACTGAAGCTTTCTTT. Amino acids: CASRRGQLNTEAFF.

The chain carries TRBV5-4 and TRBJ1-6; 8 bases are shared with TRBD1. The germline V gene has CDR1 SGHNT and CDR2 YYREEE (reference sequence). This CDR3 is built from 15 residues. V shed 4 bases and J 10 bases; nucleotides not matched to a gene: 10. CDR3 nucleotides: TGTGCCAGCAGCATGCAGACAGGGGATAGGTCACCCCTCCACTTT. It encodes CASSMQTGDRSPLHF.

Note on this clone: Its ends do not fully match the called genes, so a read error is possible. The V call is TRBV18, the J call TRBJ2-5; 10 nucleotides align to TRBD1. This CDR3 region has 15 residues. Germline lookup yields CDR1 KGHSH and CDR2 LQKENI. CDR3 DNA sequence: TGTGCCAGCTCACCACTCCCGACAGGGGGCGAGATCCAGTACTTC. It encodes CASSPLPTGGEIQYF.

V usage is TRBV4-2 and J usage is TRBJ1-4; D unclear. V lost 4 bases and J 0 bases, leaving 15 bases between the germline ends. Germline CDR1 reads LGHNA; CDR2 reads YNFKEQ. The CDR3 extends over 17 amino acids. The CDR3 nucleotides read TGTGCCAGCAGCCGTGGAGAGGTTCTAACAACTAATGAAAAACTGTTTTTT. It is translated as CASSRGEVLTTNEKLFF.

V usage is TRBV6-5 and J usage is TRBJ2-3; 8 bases are a match to TRBD2. With V trimmed by 5 bases and J by 1 base, 5 bases remained unmatched. This CDR3 spans 15 amino acids. The germline V gene encodes CDR1 MNHEY and CDR2 SVGAGI. The CDR3 here is CASSRAGVGTDTQYF. The CDR3 nucleotides are TGTGCCAGCAGTCGAGCGGGAGTCGGCACAGATACGCAGTATTTT.

The V gene is TRBV5-1, the J gene TRBJ2-3; 12 bases line up with TRBD1. This CDR3 is 16 amino acids long. V dropped 0 bases and J dropped 5; count of bases not matched to a gene: 4. Germline assignment: CDR1 SGHRS and CDR2 YFSETQ. CDR3 loop: CASSLGDRGRVDTQYF. The CDR3 DNA sequence: TGCGCCAGCAGCTTGGGGGACAGGGGGCGAGTAGATACGCAGTATTTT.

The chain links TRBV4-1 to TRBJ2-3; a possible D gene is TRBD1 (6 bases). The CDR3 length is 13 residues. Trimming stripped 2 bases from V and 6 bases from J, with 9 bases between. Germline assignment: CDR1 MGHRA and CDR2 YSYEKL. The CDR3: CASSQLGADTQYF. The CDR3 DNA reads TGCGCCAGCAGCCAATTGGGGGCCGATACGCAGTATTTT.

V gene TRBV7-2 combines with J gene TRBJ2-7; 7 bases fit TRBD2. J lost 2 bases, V lost 4 bases, and 8 bases had no gene match. The length of the CDR3 is 15 residues. Germline values: CDR1 SGHTA, CDR2 FQGNSA. CDR3 sequence reads: CASSSLRLAAYEQYF. In DNA, the CDR3 is TGTGCCAGCAGCTCCCTTAGACTAGCTGCCTACGAGCAGTACTTC.

V gene TRBV7-9 combines with J gene TRBJ1-1; TRBD1 aligns across 10 bases. Losses at the gene ends were 5 bases for V and 8 bases for J; bases not matched to a gene: 5. From germline, CDR1 is SEHNR and CDR2 FQNEAQ (reference sequence). The length of the CDR3 is 13 residues. The CDR3 loop reads CASSLTGGKEAFF. The CDR3, as DNA: TGTGCCAGCAGCCTGACAGGGGGCAAGGAAGCTTTCTTT.

The chain recombines TRBV30 with TRBJ1-2; TRBD1 agrees at 7 bases. Germline CDR1 GTSNPN, CDR2 SVGIG (reference sequence). This CDR3 has 12 amino acids. The junction had 8 bases not matched to a gene; V was cut back by 7 bases and J by 6 bases. This CDR3 is CASGQTSDGYTF. The CDR3 bases are TGTGCCTCGGGACAGACGAGCGATGGCTACACCTTC.

The chain links TRBV19 to TRBJ2-3; D remains unclear. The length of the CDR3 is 15 residues. Germline assignment: CDR1 LNHDA and CDR2 SQIVND (reference sequence). V lost 3 bases and J 5 bases, leaving 15 bases between the germline ends. The CDR3 loop reads CASSIAPTPEDTQYF. For the CDR3, the DNA is TGTGCCAGTAGTATCGCGCCGACACCGGAAGATACGCAGTATTTT.

The rearrangement joins TRBV6-1 to TRBJ2-7; D is undetermined. Germline CDR1 MNHNS, CDR2 SASEGT. V was shortened by 2 bases and J by 2 bases, with 10 bases between the two germline ends. The CDR3 contains 14 residues. In nucleotides, the CDR3 is TGTGCCAGCAGTGAAAACCTAAAGCCCTACGAGCAGTACTTC. It is translated as CASSENLKPYEQYF.